A single sample gave rise to the 12 T cell receptor beta chains below, sequenced in a study of control samples from healthy donors and cancer patients. Sequencing used immunoSEQ multiplex PCR; TCRdb keeps in-frame clones, though not all of them. The sample consists of around 150,000 clones, under 96% of them appearing once. Sequenced sample: blood. These receptors originate from a woman aged 25-40 years in good health.

The rearrangement uses TRBV15 and TRBJ2-1; 7 bases match TRBD2. The CDR3 is 14 amino acids. Losses at the gene ends were 2 bases for V and 8 bases for J; bases not matched to a gene: 6. The germline V gene encodes CDR1 LNHNV and CDR2 YYDKDF (reference sequence). CDR3 nucleotide sequence: TGTGCCACCAGCAGACGGGGGGACGGGGATGAGCAGTTCTTC. The encoded protein is CATSRRGDGDEQFF. The variable domain in full, completed from reference TRBV15 and TRBJ2-1, reads DAMVIQNPRYQVTQFGKPVTLSCSQTLNHNVMYWYQQKSSQAPKLLFHYYDKDFNNEADTPDNFQSRRPNTSFCFLDIRSPGLGDTAMYLCATSRRGDGDEQFFGPGTRLTVL.

The rearrangement links TRBV15 to TRBJ1-4; 8 nucleotides line up with TRBD1. Germline V CDR1 and CDR2: LNHNV, YYDKDF (reference sequence). This CDR3 has 15 amino acids. V lost 3 bases, J lost 8 bases, and 8 bases stayed unmatched. Here the CDR3 DNA reads TGTGCCACCAGCAGTTCGGACAGGGAACAGGAAAAACTGTTTTTT. Amino acid sequence: CATSSSDREQEKLFF.

This chain connects TRBV5-6 to TRBJ1-1, with D unclear. There are 15 residues in the CDR3. The ends were cut back, 4 bases at V and 2 bases at J, with 15 bases in the middle. Per the germline V gene, CDR1 is SGHDT and CDR2 is YYEEEE. The CDR3 reads CASSRIGWPNTEAFF. For the CDR3, the DNA is TGTGCCAGCAGCCGGATAGGTTGGCCAAACACTGAAGCTTTCTTT.

The V call is TRBV19, the J call TRBJ2-5, with TRBD2 identical over 9 bases. The V gene's germline CDR1 is LNHDA and CDR2 SQIVND (reference sequence). V was clipped by 3 bases and J by 4 bases; unmatched bases: 6. This CDR3 is 15 amino acids long. The CDR3 loop reads CASSIGGGASETQYF. CDR3 in DNA: TGTGCCAGTAGTATTGGCGGGGGGGCTTCAGAGACCCAGTACTTC.

This chain connects TRBV7-9 to TRBJ1-4; D gene unclear. CDR3 length: 14 residues. In germline, CDR1 is SEHNR, CDR2 FQNEAQ (reference sequence). The germline V and J ends were trimmed by 5 bases and 0 bases, with 7 bases remaining between them. The CDR3 coding sequence is TGTGCCAGCAGCCTCGAGGCAACTAATGAAAAACTGTTTTTT. Amino acids: CASSLEATNEKLFF.

The J gene is TRBJ2-6, the V gene TRBV11-2; no firm D call. Germline V gives CDR1 SGHAT, CDR2 FQNNGV. The CDR3 consists of 17 residues. The V end lost 4 bases, the J end lost 0 bases, and 13 bases lay between the germline ends. CDR3 DNA: TGTGCCAGCAGCTCAGAACTCCCCACCTCTGGGGCCAACGTCCTGACTTTC. Translation gives CASSSELPTSGANVLTF.

The gene calls are TRBV5-1 and TRBJ1-1; D is uncertain. Germline CDR1 SGHRS, CDR2 YFSETQ. The CDR3 spans 14 residues. The V end was cut by 0 bases, the J end by 1 base, with 7 bases between. The CDR3 DNA reads as TGCGCCAGCAGCTTGGACACCAGGAACACTGAAGCTTTCTTT. Translating gives CASSLDTRNTEAFF.

J is TRBJ2-7 and V is TRBV7-6, with TRBD1 matching over 12 bases. Germline V gene lookup returns CDR1 SGHVS and CDR2 FNYEAQ. The trim removed 1 base at V and 6 bases at J, leaving 1 base unmatched. The CDR3 loop spans 14 amino acids. This CDR3 reads CASSLVGQGAEQYF. CDR3 coding DNA: TGTGCCAGCAGCTTAGTGGGACAGGGGGCCGAGCAGTACTTC.

The chain recombines TRBV7-9 with TRBJ1-1, with D hard to call. The V end was cut by 0 bases, the J end by 4 bases, with 9 bases between. The CDR3 runs 14 residues. Germline CDR1 is SEHNR and CDR2 is FQNEAQ (reference sequence). In nucleotides, the CDR3 is TGTGCCAGCAGCTTAGCGAGGGAGGGCACTGAAGCTTTCTTT. Amino acid sequence: CASSLAREGTEAFF.

This clone appeared a single time. The chain uses TRBV5-6 and TRBJ2-5; possibly TRBD2 for D (6 bases). In germline, CDR1 is SGHDT, CDR2 YYEEEE. The CDR3 totals 15 residues. The V gene lost 0 bases and the J gene lost 7 bases, with 16 bases spanning the gap. CDR3 bases: TGTGCCAGCAGCTTGGTATCAGGGAGGATAGGGACCCAGTACTTC. Amino acids: CASSLVSGRIGTQYF. The full variable domain, in which reference TRBV5-6 and TRBJ2-5 provide the parts outside the CDR3, is DAGVTQSPTHLIKTRGQQVTLRCSPKSGHDTVSWYQQALGQGPQFIFQYYEEEERQRGNFPDRFSGHQFPNYSSELNVNALLLGDSALYLCASSLVSGRIGTQYFGPGTRLLVL.

The J gene is TRBJ2-1, the V gene TRBV2; the match to TRBD2 covers 10 bases. Germline CDR1 SNHLY, CDR2 FYNNEI. The trim removed 7 bases at V and 8 bases at J, leaving 8 bases unmatched. This CDR3 contains 14 residues. CDR3: CASTFSGGPYEQFF. Here the CDR3 DNA reads TGTGCCAGCACCTTTAGCGGGGGGCCCTATGAGCAGTTCTTC. Full variable domain (missing parts from reference TRBV2 and TRBJ2-1): EPEVTQTPSHQVTQMGQEVILRCVPISNHLYFYWYRQILGQKVEFLVSFYNNEISEKSEIFDDQFSVERPDGSNFTLKIRSTKLEDSAMYFCASTFSGGPYEQFFGPGTRLTVL.

This chain links TRBV3-1 (or the pseudogene TRBV3-2) with TRBJ2-7, with 9 bases identical to TRBD1. The germline gives CDR1 LGHDT, CDR2 YNNKEL (reference sequence). The CDR3 extends over 13 amino acids. Trimming at V came to 10 bases and at J to 4 bases, leaving 8 bases not matched to a gene. The chain's CDR3 is CATTGQGTYEQYF. CDR3 nucleotide sequence: TGTGCCACGACAGGACAGGGGACATACGAGCAGTACTTC.